This TCR beta chain was sequenced during a study of blood T cells in healthy people across ages. This CDR3 has 17 amino acids. Germline CDR1 reads SGHRS; CDR2 reads YFSETQ. V gave up 0 bases and J gave up 1 base; unmatched junction bases: 7. A sample-barcoded 5' primer and a J-beta primer mix were used in a second PCR of about 6 to 12 cycles. TCRdb analysed the 5' RACE reads with MiXCR anew, one entry per CDR3 protein. The table has 1.5 million to 2 million distinct CDR3 sequences, roughly two fifths seen once. The table lists this clonotype with a few counts. Source material: blood. The J gene is TRBJ2-1, the V gene TRBV5-1; 7 positions match TRBD2. This clonotype was sampled from a human donor in good health. The CDR3 is CASSLAPAGRSYNEQFF. CDR3 nucleotide sequence: TGCGCCAGCAGCTTGGCCCCAGCGGGGAGGTCCTACAATGAGCAGTTCTTC.